This TCR beta chain derives from a study of blood T cell repertoires in COVID-19. The wider study: Both acute and convalescent COVID-19 samples were obtained from the United States, Italy and Spain.

The CDR3 runs to 13 residues. Trimming shortened V by 1 base and J by 12 bases, and 15 bases separated the two germline ends. CDR1 and CDR2 from the germline V gene are LGHDT and YNNKEL (reference sequence). The data were produced by immunoSEQ multiplex PCR, yet TCRdb's version contains in-frame clones alone and is incomplete. Of about 85,000 clones listed, less than 95% are singletons. The clonotype comes from a human donor with active COVID-19. The donor label of this sample is uncertain. Sequencing input: peripheral blood. The chain couples TRBV3-1 (or the pseudogene TRBV3-2) to TRBJ1-2, with D perhaps matching TRBD1 (6 bases). CDR3 sequence: CASSQVSGEVNTF. The CDR3 region has the DNA TGTGCCAGCAGCCAAGTGTCAGGGGAAGTTAACACCTTC.